This is a list of T cell receptor beta chains from one sample in a study of shared clonotypes between healthy human individuals. The repertoire was sequenced with immunoSEQ multiplex PCR; TCRdb's copy has only in-frame clones and lacks some. The sample has almost 750,000 clones, around 77% seen once; the top ten hold under 2%. The material sequenced was memory CD4+ T cells sorted from blood. All receptors derive from a woman aged 25 to 39 in good health. Both conserved end residues are part of each CDR3. A D gene is named only where the DNA matches it firmly. Clone size is shown for a subset of rows, as once, few, many or a class of expanded clone.

clone_size j_call v_call d_call cdr3_aa cdr3_nt
- TRBJ2-5 TRBV2 TRBD2 CAIDLAGGETQYF TGTGCCATCGACCTAGCGGGAGGGGAGACCCAGTACTTC
- TRBJ1-2 TRBV6-5 TRBD1 CASSPQGQVPYGYTF TGTGCCAGCAGTCCACAAGGACAGGTACCCTATGGCTACACCTTC
- TRBJ2-7 TRBV18 - CASSPLPSGGADEQYF TGTGCCAGCTCACCCCTCCCATCAGGCGGCGCTGACGAGCAGTACTTC
- TRBJ2-5 TRBV19 TRBD2 CASSIYGGGQKTQYF TGTGCCAGTAGTATATATGGGGGGGGTCAGAAGACCCAGTACTTC
once TRBJ2-3 TRBV2 - CASTLDRTSTDTQYF TGTGCCAGCACCCTGGACAGAACTAGCACAGATACGCAGTATTTT
- TRBJ2-7 TRBV11-2 - CASSLELLATYEQYF TGTGCCAGCAGCTTAGAGTTACTCGCTACCTACGAGCAGTACTTC
- TRBJ2-4 TRBV29-1 TRBD2 CSVSQFRTSGNLAHYIQYF TGCAGCGTTTCCCAATTCCGGACTAGCGGGAACCTGGCGCATTACATTCAGTACTTC
once TRBJ1-1 TRBV18 - CASSPRVITEAFF TGTGCCAGCTCACCCAGGGTGATTACTGAAGCTTTCTTT
- TRBJ2-3 TRBV27 TRBD2 CASSPTSGSGTDTQYF TGTGCCAGCAGTCCCACCAGCGGGAGCGGGACAGATACGCAGTATTTT
- TRBJ1-2 TRBV6-1 TRBD1 CASSALGGTGGAGNYGYTF TGTGCCAGCAGTGCGCTTGGTGGGACAGGGGGCGCGGGTAACTATGGCTACACCTTC
- TRBJ1-3 TRBV5-1 - CASSPHFRETGNTIYF TGCGCCAGCAGCCCACACTTCAGGGAGACTGGAAACACCATATATTTT
- TRBJ2-2 TRBV18 TRBD2 CASSPESGGLNTGELFF TGTGCCAGCTCACCAGAGAGCGGGGGGCTTAACACCGGGGAGCTGTTTTTT
once TRBJ1-1 TRBV15 - CATSNYVNTEAFF TGTGCCACCAGCAACTACGTGAACACTGAAGCTTTCTTT
- TRBJ2-3 TRBV19 - CASSSGSTDTQYF TGTGCCAGTAGTAGCGGGAGCACAGATACGCAGTATTTT
- TRBJ1-1 TRBV5-1 - CASSQLYRGYTEAFF TGCGCCAGCAGTCAACTATACAGAGGGTACACTGAAGCTTTCTTT
- TRBJ2-2 TRBV5-1 TRBD1 CASNPTGANTGELFF TGCGCCAGCAACCCGACAGGGGCCAACACCGGGGAGCTGTTTTTT